This T cell receptor beta chain was sequenced in a study of shared clonotypes between healthy human individuals. Whole-study context: Three plates were used per donor for CD4 naive, three for CD4 memory, two for CD8 naive and one for CD8 memory.

Germline V gives CDR1 MNHEY, CDR2 SMNVEV (reference sequence). V lost 3 bases and J 0 bases, leaving 7 bases between the germline ends. The CDR3 loop spans 14 amino acids. Splitting of each subset's genomic DNA was done evenly across several immunoSEQ plates. Produced via immunoSEQ multiplex PCR; TCRdb's table is partial and in-frame only. This sample has some 1,600,000 clones, with 95% to 99% found just once. About this clone: The same CDR3 arises from other DNA sequences in this sample as well.

Sequencing was carried out using naive CD4+ T cells sorted from blood. As for subset: CD45RA+ positively selected. This TCR came from a man younger than 45 in good health. The V and J genes are TRBV27 and TRBJ2-3; D unresolved. DNA for the CDR3: TGTGCCAGCAGTTTTAGAACTAGCACAGATACGCAGTATTTT. Translated, it gives CASSFRTSTDTQYF.